These 6 T cell receptor beta chains were all obtained from the same sample, sequenced in a study of early T cells in non-severe SARS-CoV-2 infection. Using its own MiXCR run on the 5' RACE reads, TCRdb lists one record per CDR3 protein. The sample has tens of thousands of distinct CDR3 sequences; under 15% are singletons. Sequenced material: whole blood. Source of these receptors: an adult who was a healthcare worker with PCR-confirmed SARS-CoV-2 infection or an uninfected control (not recorded which).

The table lists this clonotype with many counts. The rearrangement links TRBV5-5 to TRBJ2-6, with D possibly matching TRBD2 (6 bases). Germline V lookup: CDR1 SGHKS, CDR2 YYEKEE (reference sequence). Trimming cost V 4 bases and J 2 bases, with 10 bases left between them. This CDR3 has 15 residues. The CDR3 DNA reads as TGTGCCAGCAGCCGCAGGGAGGCTGGGGCCAACGTCCTGACTTTC. This translates into CASSRREAGANVLTF.

In this sample, this clonotype turned up many times. This sequence joins TRBV11-2 and TRBJ2-7, with TRBD2 matching over 8 bases. Germline assignment: CDR1 SGHAT and CDR2 FQNNGV. V lost 0 bases, J lost 3 bases, and 4 bases stayed unmatched. The CDR3 length is 15 residues. The CDR3 nucleotides are TGTGCCAGCAGCTTAGATTCTAGCGGGTACTACGAGCAGTACTTC. Residues: CASSLDSSGYYEQYF.

The V and J genes are TRBV6-2 or TRBV6-3 and TRBJ1-1; the D is unclear. V dropped 5 bases and J dropped 7 bases, with 14 bases sitting between them. This CDR3 spans 13 amino acids. CDR1 and CDR2 from the germline V gene are MNHEY and SVGEGT. CDR3 nucleotide sequence: TGTGCCAGCAGTCCTGAGGGCCGCAATGAAGCTTTCTTT. Encoded protein: CASSPEGRNEAFF.

Ten or more counts support this clonotype. This rearrangement joins TRBV5-6 to TRBJ2-7, with D perhaps TRBD1 (5 bases). CDR3 length equals 13 residues. Germline V gives CDR1 SGHDT, CDR2 YYEEEE. Trimming took 4 bases from V and 6 from J, leaving 14 bases between them. As DNA, the CDR3 is TGTGCCAGCAGCCCCCAGGGTTCCAGCGAGCAGTACTTC. Translation: CASSPQGSSEQYF.

This clonotype showed up just a few times. The chain joins TRBV28 to TRBJ2-7; D is perhaps TRBD2 (6 bases). Germline V lookup: CDR1 MDHEN, CDR2 SYDVKM. Trimming stripped 5 bases from V and 6 bases from J, with 11 bases between. The CDR3 runs to 12 residues. In nucleotides, the CDR3 is TGTGCCAGCAGTACGGGAGCGGGCGAGCAGTACTTC. Translating gives CASSTGAGEQYF.

In this sample, this clonotype turned up many times. This chain links TRBV29-1 with TRBJ1-1; a weak D match, TRBD1 (5 bases). The CDR3 length is 13 residues. Germline CDR1 and CDR2: SQVTM and ANQGSEA. V was cut by 6 bases and J by 4 bases, with 15 bases left in between. CDR3 nucleotides: TGCAGCGTGCACGGGGCCCCCGGCACTGAAGCTTTCTTT. This codes for CSVHGAPGTEAFF.